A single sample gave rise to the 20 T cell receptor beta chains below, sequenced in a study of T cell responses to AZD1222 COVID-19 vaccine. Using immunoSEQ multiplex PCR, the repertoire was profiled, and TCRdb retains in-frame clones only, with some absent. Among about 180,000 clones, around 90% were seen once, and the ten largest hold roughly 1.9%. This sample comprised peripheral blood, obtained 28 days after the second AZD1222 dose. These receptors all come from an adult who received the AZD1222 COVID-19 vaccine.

The CDR3 loop reads CAIRPGTGLGNTEAFF. The CDR3 DNA sequence: TGTGCCATCAGGCCCGGGACAGGGTTAGGGAACACTGAAGCTTTCTTT. This rearrangement joins TRBV10-3 to TRBJ1-1; TRBD1 aligns across 9 bases. Germline V gives CDR1 ENHRY, CDR2 SYGVKD. The CDR3 covers 16 residues. The trim removed 6 bases at V and 1 base at J, leaving 9 bases unmatched.

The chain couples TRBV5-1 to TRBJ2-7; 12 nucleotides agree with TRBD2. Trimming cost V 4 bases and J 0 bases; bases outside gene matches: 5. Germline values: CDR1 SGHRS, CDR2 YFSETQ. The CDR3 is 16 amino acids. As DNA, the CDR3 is TGCGCCAGCAGCCCCCGGACTAGCGGGACCTCCTACGAGCAGTACTTC. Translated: CASSPRTSGTSYEQYF.

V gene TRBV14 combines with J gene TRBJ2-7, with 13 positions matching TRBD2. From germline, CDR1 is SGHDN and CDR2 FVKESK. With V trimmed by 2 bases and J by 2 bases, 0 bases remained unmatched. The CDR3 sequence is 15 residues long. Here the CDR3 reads CASSQTSGGAYEQYF. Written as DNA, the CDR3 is TGTGCCAGCAGCCAAACTAGCGGGGGGGCCTACGAGCAGTACTTC.

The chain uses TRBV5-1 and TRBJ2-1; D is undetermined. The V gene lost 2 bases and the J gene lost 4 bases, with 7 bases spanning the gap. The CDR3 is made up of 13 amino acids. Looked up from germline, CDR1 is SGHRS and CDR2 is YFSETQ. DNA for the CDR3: TGCGCCAGCAGCTTCATAGGGTACAATGAGCAGTTCTTC. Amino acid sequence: CASSFIGYNEQFF.

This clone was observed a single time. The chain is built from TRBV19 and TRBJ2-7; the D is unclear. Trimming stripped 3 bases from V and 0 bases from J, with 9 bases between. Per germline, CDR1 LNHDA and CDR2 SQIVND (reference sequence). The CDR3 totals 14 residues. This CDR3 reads CASSMGYSSYEQYF. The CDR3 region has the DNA TGTGCCAGTAGTATGGGGTACAGCTCCTACGAGCAGTACTTC.

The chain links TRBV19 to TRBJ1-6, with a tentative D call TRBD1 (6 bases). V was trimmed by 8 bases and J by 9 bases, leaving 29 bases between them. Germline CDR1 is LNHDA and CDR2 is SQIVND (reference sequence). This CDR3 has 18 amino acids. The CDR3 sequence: CASGPRTVTGFGSSPLHF. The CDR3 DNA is TGTGCCAGTGGGCCCCGGACCGTAACAGGGTTCGGGAGTTCACCCCTCCACTTT. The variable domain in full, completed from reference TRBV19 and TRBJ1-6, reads DGGITQSPKYLFRKEGQNVTLSCEQNLNHDAMYWYRQDPGQGLRLIYYSQIVNDFQKGDIAEGYSVSREKKESFPLTVTSAQKNPTAFYLCASGPRTVTGFGSSPLHFGNGTRLTVT.

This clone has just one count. The CDR3 here is CASSSTSGTYEQYF. CDR3 nucleotide sequence: TGTGCCAGCAGTTCGACTAGCGGTACCTACGAGCAGTACTTC. This rearrangement joins TRBV7-9 to TRBJ2-7; TRBD2 agrees at 9 bases. From germline, CDR1 is SEHNR and CDR2 FQNEAQ (reference sequence). After removal of 6 bases from V and 2 bases from J, the junction contained 5 bases not matched to a gene. This CDR3 comprises 14 residues. Using reference TRBV7-9 and TRBJ2-7 for the parts outside the CDR3, the full variable domain is DTGVSQNPRHKITKRGQNVTFRCDPISEHNRLYWYRQTLGQGPEFLTYFQNEAQLEKSRLLSDRFSAERPKGSFSTLEIQRTEQGDSAMYLCASSSTSGTYEQYFGPGTRLTVT.

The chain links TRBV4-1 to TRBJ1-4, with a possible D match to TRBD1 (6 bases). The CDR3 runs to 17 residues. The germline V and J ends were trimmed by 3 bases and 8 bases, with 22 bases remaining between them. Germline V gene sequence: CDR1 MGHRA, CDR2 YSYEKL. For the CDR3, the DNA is TGCGCCAGCAGCCATAGATTGGGGGGGCAGGGAAGAGAAAAACTGTTTTTT. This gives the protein CASSHRLGGQGREKLFF.

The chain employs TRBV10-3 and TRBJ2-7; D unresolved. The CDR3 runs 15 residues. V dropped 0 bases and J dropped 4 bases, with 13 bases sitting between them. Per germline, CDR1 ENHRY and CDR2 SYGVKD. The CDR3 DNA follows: TGTGCCATCAGTGAGTCGACTGGACGGACGTACGAGCAGTACTTC. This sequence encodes CAISESTGRTYEQYF.

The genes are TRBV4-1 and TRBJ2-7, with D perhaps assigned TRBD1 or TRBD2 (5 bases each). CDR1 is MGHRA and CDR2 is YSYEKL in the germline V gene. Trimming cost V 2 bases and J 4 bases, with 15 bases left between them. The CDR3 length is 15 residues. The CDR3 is CASSQPARGTYEQYF. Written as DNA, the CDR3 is TGCGCCAGCAGCCAACCAGCGAGGGGAACATACGAGCAGTACTTC.

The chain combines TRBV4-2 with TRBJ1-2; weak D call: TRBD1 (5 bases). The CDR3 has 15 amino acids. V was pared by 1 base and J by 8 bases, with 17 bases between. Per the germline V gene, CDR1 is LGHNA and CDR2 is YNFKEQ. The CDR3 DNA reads TGTGCCAGCAGCCAAGGCCGGGGCGCAGTAGTCGGCTACACCTTC. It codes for CASSQGRGAVVGYTF.

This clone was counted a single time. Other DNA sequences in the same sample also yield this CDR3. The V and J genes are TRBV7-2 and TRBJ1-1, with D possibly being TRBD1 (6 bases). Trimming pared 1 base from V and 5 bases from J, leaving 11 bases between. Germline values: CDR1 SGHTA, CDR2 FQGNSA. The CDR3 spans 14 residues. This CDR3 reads CASSLGQGWTEAFF. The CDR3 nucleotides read TGTGCCAGCAGCTTAGGCCAGGGGTGGACTGAAGCTTTCTTT.

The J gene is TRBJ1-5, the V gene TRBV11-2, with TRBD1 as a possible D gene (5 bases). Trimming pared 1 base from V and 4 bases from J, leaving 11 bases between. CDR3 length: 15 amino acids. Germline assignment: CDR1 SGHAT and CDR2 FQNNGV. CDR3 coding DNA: TGTGCCAGCAGCTTAGCGGGGGATAGAAATCAGCCCCAGCATTTT. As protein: CASSLAGDRNQPQHF.

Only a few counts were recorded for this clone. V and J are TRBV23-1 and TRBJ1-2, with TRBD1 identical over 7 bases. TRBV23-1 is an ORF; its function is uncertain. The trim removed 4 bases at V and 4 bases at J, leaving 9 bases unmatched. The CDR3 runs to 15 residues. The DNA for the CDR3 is TGCGCCAGCAGTCGTAACAGGGGAGGAAGCTATGGCTACACCTTC. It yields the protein CASSRNRGGSYGYTF.

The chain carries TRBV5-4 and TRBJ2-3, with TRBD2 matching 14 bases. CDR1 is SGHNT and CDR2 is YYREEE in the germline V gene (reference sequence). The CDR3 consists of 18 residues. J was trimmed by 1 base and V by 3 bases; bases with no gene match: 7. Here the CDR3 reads CASSSGGLAGVGTDTQYF. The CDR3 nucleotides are TGTGCCAGCAGCTCGGGGGGACTAGCGGGAGTCGGCACAGATACGCAGTATTTT.

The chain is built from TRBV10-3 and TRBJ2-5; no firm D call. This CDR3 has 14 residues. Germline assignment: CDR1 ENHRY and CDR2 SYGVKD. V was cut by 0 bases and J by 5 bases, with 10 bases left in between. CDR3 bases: TGTGCCATCAGTGAGTCGAATGCGCCTGAGACCCAGTACTTC. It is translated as CAISESNAPETQYF.

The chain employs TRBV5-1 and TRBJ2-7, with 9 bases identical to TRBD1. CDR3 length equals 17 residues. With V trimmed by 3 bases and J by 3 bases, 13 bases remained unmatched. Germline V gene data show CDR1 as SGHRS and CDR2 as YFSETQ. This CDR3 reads CASSSQAGQGRIYEQYF. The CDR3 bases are TGCGCCAGCAGCTCCCAAGCTGGACAGGGGCGAATCTACGAGCAGTACTTC.

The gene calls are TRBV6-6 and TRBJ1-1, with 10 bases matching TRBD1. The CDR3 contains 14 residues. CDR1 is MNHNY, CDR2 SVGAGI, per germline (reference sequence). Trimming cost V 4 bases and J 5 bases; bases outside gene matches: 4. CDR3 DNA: TGTGCCAGCAGTTTCGACAGGGGGCGGACTGAAGCTTTCTTT. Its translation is CASSFDRGRTEAFF.

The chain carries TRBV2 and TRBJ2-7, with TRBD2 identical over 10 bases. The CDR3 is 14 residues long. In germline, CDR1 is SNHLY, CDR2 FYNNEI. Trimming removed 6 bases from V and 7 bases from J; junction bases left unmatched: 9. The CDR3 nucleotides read TGTGCCAGCAGAGGGACTAGCGCGACCCTAGAGCAGTACTTC. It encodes CASRGTSATLEQYF.

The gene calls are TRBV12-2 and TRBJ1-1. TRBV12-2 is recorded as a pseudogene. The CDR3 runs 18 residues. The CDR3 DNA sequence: TGTGCAAGTCGCTTAGGGGGATGTGGGGGATGCGTGAACACTGAAGCTTTCTTT. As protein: CASRLGGCGGCVNTEAFF.